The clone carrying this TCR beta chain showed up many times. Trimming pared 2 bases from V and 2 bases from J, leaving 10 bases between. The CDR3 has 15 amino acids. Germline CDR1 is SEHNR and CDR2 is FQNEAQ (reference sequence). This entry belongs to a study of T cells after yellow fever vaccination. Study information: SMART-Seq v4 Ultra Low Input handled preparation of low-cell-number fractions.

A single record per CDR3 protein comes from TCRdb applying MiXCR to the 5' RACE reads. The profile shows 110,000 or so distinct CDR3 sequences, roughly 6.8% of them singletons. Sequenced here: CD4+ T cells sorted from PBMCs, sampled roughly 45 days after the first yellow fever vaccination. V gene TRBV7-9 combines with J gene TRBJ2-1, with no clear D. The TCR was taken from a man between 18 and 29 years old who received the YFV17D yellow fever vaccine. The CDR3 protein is CASSLTRTAYNEQFF. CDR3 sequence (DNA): TGTGCCAGCAGCTTAACCAGGACCGCCTACAATGAGCAGTTCTTC.